These 16 T cell receptor beta chains originate from one sample sequenced in a study of beta chain features in type 1 diabetes. Study outcomes and limitations: When Type 1 diabetes patients were examined, their TCRB CDR3s proved moderately but significantly shorter in all four CD4+ subsets.

The antigens for these receptors are not known. Sequencing targeted expressed TCRB transcripts, as all isolated RNA had been reverse transcribed. Some clones are missing from TCRdb's copy, which holds only in-frame ones; the method was immunoSEQ multiplex PCR. This table holds nearly 350,000 clones, over 7% found once. The sequenced sample was central memory CD4+ T cells from blood. These receptors all stem from a man aged 25 to 45 with type 1 diabetes.

This clone has a count of ten or more. The CDR3 DNA reads as TGTGCCTCAGGGAGGACGGCGAACACTGAAGCTTTCTTT. This translates into CASGRTANTEAFF. The rearrangement links TRBV30 to TRBJ1-1; D possibly corresponds to TRBD1 (5 bases). CDR1 is GTSNPN and CDR2 is SVGIG in the germline V gene (reference sequence). Trimming left V 7 bases short and J 1 base short, with 13 bases between. The CDR3 length is 13 residues.

V usage is TRBV5-1 and J usage is TRBJ1-4, with D possibly matching TRBD1 (6 bases). Trimming shortened V by 4 bases and J by 8 bases, and 12 bases separated the two germline ends. Germline values: CDR1 SGHRS, CDR2 YFSETQ. CDR3 size: 13 residues. CDR3 in amino acids: CASSPDRTEKLFF. Written as DNA, the CDR3 is TGCGCCAGCAGCCCGGACAGAACCGAAAAACTGTTTTTT.

The gene calls are TRBV7-2 and TRBJ1-2; possible D gene TRBD1, 5 bases. Germline values: CDR1 SGHTA, CDR2 FQGNSA. Trimming stripped 1 base from V and 0 bases from J, with 9 bases between. This CDR3 has 15 amino acids. CDR3 sequence reads: CASSLGQGANYGYTF. The DNA of the CDR3 is TGTGCCAGCAGCTTAGGGCAGGGAGCTAACTATGGCTACACCTTC.

A note on this clone: At one end, the junction sequence differs from germline, possibly due to a read error. The chain is built from TRBV28 and TRBJ2-1; 7 bases map to TRBD2. The CDR3 extends over 13 amino acids. Per the germline V gene, CDR1 is MDHEN and CDR2 is SYDVKM. This CDR3 reads CASTDGEGRLSLF. CDR3 DNA: TGTGCCAGCACCGACGGGGAGGGAAGGTTATCCCTCTTC. The whole variable domain, filled in from reference TRBV28 and TRBJ2-1, reads DVKVTQSSRYLVKRTGEKVFLECVQDMDHENMFWYRQDPGLGLRLIYFSYDVKMKEKGDIPEGYSVSREKKERFSLILESASTNQTSMYLCASTDGEGRLSLFGPGTRLTVL.

Only a few counts were recorded for this clone. The V gene is TRBV6-5, the J gene TRBJ1-1; unclear D gene. Looked up from germline, CDR1 is MNHEY and CDR2 is SVGAGI. The CDR3 runs to 15 residues. Trimming took 4 bases from V and 2 from J, leaving 14 bases between them. CDR3 in DNA: TGTGCCAGCAGTTCCAAGCCGCCTCGTAACACTGAAGCTTTCTTT. Protein: CASSSKPPRNTEAFF.

This clone was counted a few times. The CDR3 DNA is TGTGCCTCCCGGACAGGGCCAAATTCACCCCTCCACTTT. Translation: CASRTGPNSPLHF. The rearrangement links TRBV2 to TRBJ1-6; TRBD1 agrees at 8 bases. Losses at the gene ends were 11 bases for V and 7 bases for J; bases not matched to a gene: 7. The CDR3 contains 13 residues. CDR1 and CDR2 (germline): SNHLY, FYNNEI. The whole variable domain, remainder taken from reference TRBV2 and TRBJ1-6, is EPEVTQTPSHQVTQMGQEVILRCVPISNHLYFYWYRQILGQKVEFLVSFYNNEISEKSEIFDDQFSVERPDGSNFTLKIRSTKLEDSAMYFCASRTGPNSPLHFGNGTRLTVT.

This chain links TRBV27 with TRBJ2-7; D tentatively reads TRBD1 or TRBD2 (5 bases each). Germline-derived CDR1 and CDR2 are MNHEY and SMNVEV (reference sequence). The V end lost 5 bases, the J end lost 0 bases, and 11 bases lay between the germline ends. The CDR3 covers 14 residues. The CDR3 nucleotides read TGTGCCAGCAGTCCCCGGGACGGCTCCTACGAGCAGTACTTC. Its translation: CASSPRDGSYEQYF.

The chain uses TRBV29-1 and TRBJ1-4, with a tentative D call TRBD1 (6 bases). The CDR3 is made up of 15 amino acids. CDR1 SQVTM and CDR2 ANQGSEA come from the germline V gene. Trimming cost V 6 bases and J 7 bases, with 21 bases left between them. CDR3 nucleotide sequence: TGCAGCGTGACGGAGGGGGTAATAGGGGGTGAAAAACTGTTTTTT. Amino acids: CSVTEGVIGGEKLFF.

The chain employs TRBV2 and TRBJ2-7, with D tentatively TRBD2 (5 bases). The ends were cut back, 6 bases at V and 6 bases at J, with 18 bases in the middle. From germline, CDR1 is SNHLY and CDR2 FYNNEI. The CDR3 length is 14 residues. The CDR3 here is CASRREQSPGEQYF. The CDR3, as DNA: TGTGCCAGCAGGAGGGAACAGTCCCCCGGCGAGCAGTACTTC.

The chain combines TRBV11-2 with TRBJ2-7; D perhaps matches TRBD1 (5 bases). The V end was cut by 3 bases, the J end by 2 bases, with 11 bases between. CDR1 SGHAT and CDR2 FQNNGV come from the germline V gene. The CDR3 is 14 amino acids. This chain's CDR3 is CASSFQGTAYEQYF. CDR3 nucleotides: TGTGCCAGCAGCTTCCAGGGTACGGCCTACGAGCAGTACTTC.

This clone has only a few counts. V is TRBV27 and J is TRBJ2-2, with 9 bases identical to TRBD1. The germline gives CDR1 MNHEY, CDR2 SMNVEV (reference sequence). This CDR3 is 19 amino acids long. With 0 bases clipped from V and 6 bases from J, the junction kept 14 bases outside the gene matches. The CDR3, as DNA: TGTGCCAGCAGTTTATCTTCCGTTACCGGGACAGGGTTCCCCGGGGAGCTGTTTTTT. Translated: CASSLSSVTGTGFPGELFF.

The rearrangement joins TRBV5-1 to TRBJ2-7; D is possibly TRBD1 (5 bases). CDR1 and CDR2 (germline): SGHRS, YFSETQ. The V end was cut by 3 bases, the J end by 5 bases, with 15 bases between. This CDR3 contains 14 residues. In DNA, the CDR3 is TGCGCCAGCAGCTCGAAGGCAGGGCACCACGAGCAGTACTTC. This encodes CASSSKAGHHEQYF. The full variable domain, with the rest looked up from reference TRBV5-1 and TRBJ2-7, is KAGVTQTPRYLIKTRGQQVTLSCSPISGHRSVSWYQQTPGQGLQFLFEYFSETQRNKGNFPGRFSGRQFSNSRSEMNVSTLELGDSALYLCASSSKAGHHEQYFGPGTRLTVT.

The table lists this clone with a few counts. The genes are TRBV6-9 and TRBJ1-1; D remains unclear. CDR1 is MNHGY, CDR2 SVAAGI, per germline. The CDR3 is 14 amino acids. Trimming removed 4 bases at V and 3 bases at J, with 12 bases between. The CDR3 nucleotides are TGTGCCAGCAGTTGGGGAAAAACGGACACTGAAGCTTTCTTT. Translation gives CASSWGKTDTEAFF.

The chain combines TRBV4-3 with TRBJ2-7, with D possibly called TRBD1 or TRBD2 (5 bases each). V lost 1 base, J lost 6 bases, and 13 bases lay in between. The CDR3 has 14 amino acids. Germline CDR1 LGHNA, CDR2 YSLEER. Here the CDR3 DNA reads TGCGCCAGCAGCCAAGCCCGCAGGGACGGCGAGCAGTACTTC. It is translated as CASSQARRDGEQYF.

This clone appeared a few times. J is TRBJ2-1 and V is TRBV4-3, with D hard to call. The V end was cut by 0 bases, the J end by 3 bases, with 3 bases between. Germline CDR1 and CDR2: LGHNA and YSLEER. The CDR3 contains 13 residues. The CDR3 DNA reads as TGCGCCAGCAGCCAAGATGTCTACAATGAGCAGTTCTTC. Amino acid sequence: CASSQDVYNEQFF.

The rearrangement links TRBV14 to TRBJ2-2, with D tentatively TRBD2 (6 bases). Germline V gene lookup returns CDR1 SGHDN and CDR2 FVKESK. This CDR3 is built from 16 residues. V dropped 5 bases and J dropped 4 bases, with 17 bases sitting between them. The CDR3 DNA is TGTGCCAGCAGCTTCAAAACGGGGGTTAGCACCGGGGAGCTGTTTTTT. It codes for CASSFKTGVSTGELFF.